This T cell receptor beta chain derives from a study of blood T cell repertoires in COVID-19 (dated by TCRdb to 2018 to 2021). Regarding the study in general: Samples covering the acute and convalescent phases of COVID-19 were provided by collaborators in the United States, Italy and Spain. The prospective study material was composed of cDNA or gDNA derived from T cells, B-cell-depleted T cells, or PBMCs. Subjects who had been exposed to COVID-19, were actively infected with it, or had recovered from it provided the deeply sampled blood TCRbeta repertoires that made up the dataset. A freely available public database, intended as a resource for researchers studying the immune response to SARS-CoV-2, is where the repertoires were released. The samples were drawn from two sources: the first 160 participants of the ongoing ImmuneRACE study, and 1,254 subjects contributed by 6 global collaborators. The sample metadata nearly always contained a de-identified subject ID, COVID-19 status, age in years and sex. Where available, HLA class I and class II types were taken from metadata supplied by the sample provider and were not determined by assay-based typing. Summary of the overall study and its limitations: The amount of clinical and demographic metadata varied by source and participant and was provided uncurated.

The collaborating institutions used their own protocols to collect whole blood in K2EDTA tubes. For TCRbeta analysis, collaborators shipped samples as frozen whole blood, isolated PBMCs, or DNA extracted from either of those sample types. About this clone itself: This receptor's antigen is unknown. No clone much larger than this one lies a single base away; base qualities are absent.

TCRbeta CDR3 regions were amplified from genomic DNA using the immunoSEQ Assay, a bias-controlled multiplex PCR. Regarding the original processing steps: Within the assay, amplification of reference gene primers was used to estimate how many nucleated cells each sample contained. Sequence reads were collapsed and filtered to measure the absolute abundance of every unique TCRbeta CDR3 rearrangement. Productive Simpson clonality was computed per sample as the square root of Simpson's diversity index over productive rearrangements. This is the immuneACCESS table as TCRdb keeps it, with only in-frame sequences that have V and J called. A part of the clones is gone; compared with another copy, unresolved V genes explain less than half, and the rest is unexplained. V and J calls and clone size are as listed in that table; D and trimming were resolved from the DNA. The sample has approximately 70,000 clones on record, approximately 83% of them singletons. The top ten clones comprise about 5% of the sample.

The CDR3 starts with the cysteine, ends with the phenylalanine, and has 18 residues. Only CDR3 DNA remains: 54 bases, in frame from the first base. Ends trimmed: V by 0 bases, J by 5 bases; bases unmatched to a gene: 8. CDR1 and CDR2 are read off the germline V gene as SGDLS and YYNGEE. Recombination joined TRBV9 with TRBJ2-2, with 12 bases in between that match TRBD2. The source material was peripheral blood. This TCR was recovered from a woman in her fifties or sixties with acute or convalescent COVID-19. The CDR3 has the sequence CASSVELAGGSGTGELFF. The nucleotides read TGTGCCAGCAGCGTAGAACTAGCGGGGGGAAGCGGGACCGGGGAGCTGTTTTTT.